The 23 T cell receptor beta chains given below trace back to one sample, sequenced in a study of T cell repertoires in cytomegalovirus infection. MiXCR, applied by TCRdb to the reads, yields one record per CDR3 protein. The sample has about 140,000 distinct CDR3 sequences, about 6.3% seen once. The sample consisted of PBMCs. All receptors come from a human donor in good health (CMV status not recorded). Some clones in this sample may be carry-over from other donors' samples.

This clonotype has ten or more counts. The chain is built from TRBV7-2 and TRBJ2-5; D may be TRBD1 (5 bases). Germline-derived CDR1 and CDR2 are SGHTA and FQGNSA. This CDR3 spans 11 amino acids. Trimming cost V 5 bases and J 7 bases, with 8 bases left between them. The CDR3 coding sequence is TGTGCCAGCAGCCCAAGGGGGACCCAGTACTTC. Amino acid sequence: CASSPRGTQYF.

V is TRBV29-1 and J is TRBJ2-7; perhaps TRBD2 as D (6 bases). Trimming shortened V by 3 bases and J by 3 bases, and 6 bases separated the two germline ends. This CDR3 region has 11 residues. The germline V gene encodes CDR1 SQVTM and CDR2 ANQGSEA. The CDR3 DNA is TGCAGCGTTGAGGGGGGCTACGAGCAGTACTTC. This sequence encodes CSVEGGYEQYF.

The chain is built from TRBV12-3 or TRBV12-4 and TRBJ1-1; 7 nucleotides align to TRBD1. This CDR3 is 15 amino acids long. The ends lost 5 bases at V and 1 base at J; junction bases unmatched: 7. The CDR3 loop reads CASSADRVENTEAFF. The CDR3, as DNA: TGTGCCAGCAGTGCCGACAGGGTTGAGAACACTGAAGCTTTCTTT.

Many counts were recorded for this clonotype. This chain links TRBV7-2 with TRBJ1-1, with 8 bases aligning to TRBD1. The CDR3 contains 16 residues. The junction had 8 bases not matched to a gene; V was cut back by 3 bases and J by 2 bases. Per germline, CDR1 SGHTA and CDR2 FQGNSA. CDR3 nucleotide sequence: TGTGCCAGCAGCTTCCAGGGGGCGCGGGCTAACACTGAAGCTTTCTTT. Translated: CASSFQGARANTEAFF.

This chain links TRBV28 with TRBJ1-5; D remains ambiguous. Per the germline V gene, CDR1 is MDHEN and CDR2 is SYDVKM. CDR3 length equals 12 residues. The V end was cut by 3 bases, the J end by 9 bases, with 9 bases between. This CDR3 is CASSLAPGPQHF. In DNA form, the CDR3 reads TGTGCCAGCAGTTTGGCCCCGGGGCCCCAGCATTTT.

CDR3 bases: TGTGCCAGCACCAGAGGAGTTGTGGATAGCACAGATACGCAGTATTTT. It codes for CASTRGVVDSTDTQYF. The chain has TRBV6-2 or TRBV6-3 and TRBJ2-3; no reliable D call. CDR1 and CDR2 (germline): MNHEY, SVGEGT. The CDR3 is 16 residues long. The V gene lost 7 bases and the J gene lost 0 bases, with 17 bases spanning the gap.

This clonotype was seen at least ten times. The chain uses TRBV10-3 and TRBJ2-7; D is uncertain. CDR3 length: 14 amino acids. Germline CDR1 is ENHRY and CDR2 is SYGVKD. The ends were cut back, 4 bases at V and 0 bases at J, with 10 bases in the middle. Here the CDR3 reads CAISGDPSSYEQYF. The CDR3 region has the DNA TGTGCCATCAGTGGAGACCCGAGCTCCTACGAGCAGTACTTC.

The chain couples TRBV20-1 to TRBJ1-5; possibly TRBD1 for D (6 bases). Germline values: CDR1 DFQATT, CDR2 SNEGSKA (reference sequence). This CDR3 has 12 amino acids. V lost 6 bases and J lost 4, with 10 bases in between. The CDR3 coding sequence is TGCAGTGCCATACAGGGTAATCAGCCCCAGCATTTT. Its translation: CSAIQGNQPQHF.

The chain has TRBV6-2 or TRBV6-3 and TRBJ1-1, with 7 positions matching TRBD1. The CDR3 consists of 16 residues. CDR1 is MNHEY and CDR2 is SVGEGT in the germline V gene. After removal of 6 bases from V and 1 base from J, the junction contained 11 bases not matched to a gene. CDR3 DNA sequence: TGTGCCAGCAGAATCTCCCCCGGGACAGAGAACACTGAAGCTTTCTTT. Translating it yields CASRISPGTENTEAFF.

This clonotype was seen many times. The J gene is TRBJ1-2, the V gene TRBV25-1, with D unresolved. The V gene lost 8 bases and the J gene lost 6 bases, with 16 bases spanning the gap. Germline CDR1 reads MGHDK; CDR2 reads SYGVNS. This CDR3 comprises 13 residues. The CDR3 loop reads CASHSGFEDGYTF. In nucleotides, the CDR3 is TGTGCCAGCCATTCGGGTTTCGAGGATGGCTACACCTTC.

CDR3: CASEGNVYEQYF. DNA for the CDR3: TGTGCCAGTGAGGGCAATGTCTACGAGCAGTACTTC. The chain couples TRBV28 to TRBJ2-7, with D tentatively TRBD2 (5 bases). V gave up 9 bases and J gave up 3 bases, with 12 bases separating them. The CDR3 has 12 residues. Per the germline V gene, CDR1 is MDHEN and CDR2 is SYDVKM.

This chain joins TRBV7-3 and TRBJ1-2; D is undetermined. The CDR3 is 15 amino acids. Trimming left V 5 bases short and J 4 bases short, with 17 bases between. Germline assignment: CDR1 SGHTA and CDR2 FQGTGA. In nucleotides, the CDR3 is TGTGCCAGCAGCCCATCGGTAACGGAGGGCTATGGCTACACCTTC. It yields the protein CASSPSVTEGYGYTF. Filled out from reference TRBV7-3 and TRBJ1-2, the complete variable domain reads GAGVSQTPSNKVTEKGKYVELRCDPISGHTALYWYRQSLGQGPEFLIYFQGTGAADDSGLPNDRFFAVRPEGSVSTLKIQRTERGDSAVYLCASSPSVTEGYGYTFGSGTRLTVV.

The gene calls are TRBV6-2 or TRBV6-3 and TRBJ2-4; D is uncertain. The germline V gene encodes CDR1 MNHEY and CDR2 SVGEGT. The CDR3 spans 13 residues. V lost 6 bases and J 7 bases, leaving 13 bases between the germline ends. CDR3 protein: CASRRSSRNIQYF. The CDR3 region has the DNA TGTGCCAGCAGGCGGTCTTCGCGGAACATTCAGTACTTC.

The rearrangement links TRBV14 to TRBJ1-1, with 7 nucleotides matching TRBD1. With V trimmed by 3 bases and J by 5 bases, 6 bases remained unmatched. The CDR3 covers 14 residues. Germline assignment: CDR1 SGHDN and CDR2 FVKESK. The CDR3, as DNA: TGTGCCAGCAGCCAGCTCAGGGGGGGAACTGAAGCTTTCTTT. The encoded protein is CASSQLRGGTEAFF.

V usage is TRBV5-4 and J usage is TRBJ2-3; D tentatively fits TRBD1 or TRBD2 (5 bases each). Germline CDR1 and CDR2: SGHNT and YYREEE (reference sequence). Trimming took off 1 base at V and 2 bases at J, with 20 bases between the two ends. The CDR3 runs 18 residues. The CDR3 coding sequence is TGTGCCAGCAGCTTGCGAGGGTTGGGACCTCTTATCACAGATACGCAGTATTTT. Its translation is CASSLRGLGPLITDTQYF.

Many counts were recorded for this clonotype. V usage is TRBV20-1 and J usage is TRBJ1-5, with D maybe TRBD1 (5 bases). The CDR3 loop spans 15 amino acids. Trimming left V 6 bases short and J 4 bases short, with 19 bases between. CDR1 DFQATT and CDR2 SNEGSKA come from the germline V gene (reference sequence). CDR3 residues: CSAYRGRAGNQPQHF. The CDR3 coding sequence is TGCAGTGCATATCGAGGCAGGGCTGGAAATCAGCCCCAGCATTTT.

In this sample, this clonotype turned up a few times. CDR3 nucleotides: TGTGCCAGCAGCTTAAGTCATGAAGCTACTAATGAAAAACTGTTTTTT. Amino acid sequence: CASSLSHEATNEKLFF. The chain has TRBV5-6 and TRBJ1-4; no definite D call. The V and J ends lost 2 bases and 2 bases respectively, with 13 bases between them. CDR3 size: 16 residues. The germline gives CDR1 SGHDT, CDR2 YYEEEE. Filled out from reference TRBV5-6 and TRBJ1-4, the complete variable domain reads DAGVTQSPTHLIKTRGQQVTLRCSPKSGHDTVSWYQQALGQGPQFIFQYYEEEERQRGNFPDRFSGHQFPNYSSELNVNALLLGDSALYLCASSLSHEATNEKLFFGSGTQLSVL.

This clonotype was detected ten times or more. The J gene is TRBJ2-1, the V gene TRBV6-2 or TRBV6-3; tentatively, D is TRBD2 (7 bases). The CDR3 length is 16 residues. The germline gives CDR1 MNHEY, CDR2 SVGEGT. V was trimmed by 7 bases and J by 3 bases, leaving 19 bases between them. In nucleotides, the CDR3 is TGTGCCAGCAACCAGGGGCCCGGGACTATCTACAATGAGCAGTTCTTC. Translating it yields CASNQGPGTIYNEQFF.

This chain joins TRBV20-1 and TRBJ1-1, with D unresolved. The germline V and J ends were trimmed by 6 bases and 0 bases, with 20 bases remaining between them. The CDR3 consists of 16 residues. CDR1 and CDR2 (germline): DFQATT, SNEGSKA (reference sequence). The CDR3 region has the DNA TGCAGTGCCGCGGGATGGGGTTTAATCATGAACACTGAAGCTTTCTTT. This translates into CSAAGWGLIMNTEAFF.

This clonotype was detected many times. The rearrangement joins TRBV7-8 to TRBJ2-1; 8 bases map to TRBD1. CDR1 SGHVS and CDR2 FQNEAQ come from the germline V gene. Germline trimming cut 5 bases from V and 7 bases from J; bases unmatched to any gene: 13. CDR3 size: 16 residues. This chain's CDR3 is CASSQIRWDRINEQFF. Here the CDR3 DNA reads TGTGCCAGCAGCCAAATTAGGTGGGACAGGATAAATGAGCAGTTCTTC.

This clonotype was seen ten or more times. The chain couples TRBV4-1 to TRBJ1-2; 10 nucleotides align to TRBD1. The V segment lost 1 base and the J segment 4 bases; nucleotides outside the gene matches: 6. This CDR3 has 16 amino acids. Germline V gene sequence: CDR1 MGHRA, CDR2 YSYEKL. This chain's CDR3 is CASSQGTGGVRYGYTF. The CDR3 DNA sequence: TGCGCCAGCAGCCAAGGGACAGGGGGAGTACGCTATGGCTACACCTTC.

This clonotype was counted many times. The rearrangement joins TRBV24-1 to TRBJ2-1, with no clear D. The CDR3 length is 15 residues. Trimming pared 3 bases from V and 8 bases from J, leaving 16 bases between. Germline loops: CDR1 KGHDR, CDR2 SFDVKD. In nucleotides, the CDR3 is TGTGCCACCAGTGATATCACGGATGTGAAGGATGAGCAGTTCTTC. The encoded protein is CATSDITDVKDEQFF.

This clonotype appeared many times. The chain is built from TRBV7-2 and TRBJ1-4, with TRBD1 matching 10 bases. The CDR3 has 15 amino acids. The J segment lost 10 bases and the V segment lost 2 bases, leaving 7 bases of the junction unmatched. Germline CDR1 reads SGHTA; CDR2 reads FQGNSA. CDR3 nucleotide sequence: TGTGCCAGCAGCTTAACGGGACAGGGGAGGAGAAAACTGTTTTTT. Protein: CASSLTGQGRRKLFF.